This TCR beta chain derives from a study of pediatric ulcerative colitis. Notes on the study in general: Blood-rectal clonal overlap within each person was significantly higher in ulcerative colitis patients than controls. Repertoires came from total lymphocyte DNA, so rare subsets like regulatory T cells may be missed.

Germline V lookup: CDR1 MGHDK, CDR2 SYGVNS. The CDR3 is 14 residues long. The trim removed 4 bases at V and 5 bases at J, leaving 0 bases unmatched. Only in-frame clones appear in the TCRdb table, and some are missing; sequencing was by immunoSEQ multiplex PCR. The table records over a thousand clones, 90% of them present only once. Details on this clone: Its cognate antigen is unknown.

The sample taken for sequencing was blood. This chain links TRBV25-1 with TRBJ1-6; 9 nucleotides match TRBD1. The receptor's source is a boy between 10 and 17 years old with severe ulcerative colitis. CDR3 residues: CASSGTGDNSPLHF. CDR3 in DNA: TGTGCCAGCAGTGGGACAGGGGATAATTCACCCCTCCACTTT.